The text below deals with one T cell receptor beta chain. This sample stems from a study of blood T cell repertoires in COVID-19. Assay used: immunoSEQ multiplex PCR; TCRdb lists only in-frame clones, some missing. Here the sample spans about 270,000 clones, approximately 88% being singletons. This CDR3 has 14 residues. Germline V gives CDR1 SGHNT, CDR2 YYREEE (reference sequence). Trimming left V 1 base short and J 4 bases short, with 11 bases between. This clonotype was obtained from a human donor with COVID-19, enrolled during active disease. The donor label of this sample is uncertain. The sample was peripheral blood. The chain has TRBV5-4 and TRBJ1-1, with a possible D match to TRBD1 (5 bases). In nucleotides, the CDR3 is TGTGCCAGCAGCTTGTCGGCCAGGGCCACTGAAGCTTTCTTT. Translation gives CASSLSARATEAFF.